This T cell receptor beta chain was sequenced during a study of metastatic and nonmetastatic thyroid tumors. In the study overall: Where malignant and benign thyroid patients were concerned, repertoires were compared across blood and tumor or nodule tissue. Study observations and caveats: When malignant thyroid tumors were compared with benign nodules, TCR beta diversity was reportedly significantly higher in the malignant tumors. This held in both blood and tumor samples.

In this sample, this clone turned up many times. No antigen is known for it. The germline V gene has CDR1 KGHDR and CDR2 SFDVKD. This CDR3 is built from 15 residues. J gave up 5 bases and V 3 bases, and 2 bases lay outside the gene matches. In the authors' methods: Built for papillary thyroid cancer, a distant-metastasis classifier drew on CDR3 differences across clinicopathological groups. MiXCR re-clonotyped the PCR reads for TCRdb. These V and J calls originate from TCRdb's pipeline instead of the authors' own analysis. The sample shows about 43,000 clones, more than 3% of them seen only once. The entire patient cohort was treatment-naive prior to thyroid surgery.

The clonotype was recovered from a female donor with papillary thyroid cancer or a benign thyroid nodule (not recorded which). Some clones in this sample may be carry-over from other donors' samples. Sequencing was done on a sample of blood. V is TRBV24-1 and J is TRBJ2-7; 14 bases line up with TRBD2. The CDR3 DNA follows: TGTGCCACCAGTGATACGGGACTAGCGGGAGACGAGCAGTACTTC. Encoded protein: CATSDTGLAGDEQYF.